This TCR beta chain is from a study of T cells in Graves' hyperthyroidism and ophthalmopathy. RNA transcripts provided the source from which TCR beta CDR3 regions were amplified. A first-round RT-PCR of the TCR CDR3 used the HTBI primer set. TCRdb independently ran MiXCR on the multiplex PCR reads; one entry per CDR3 protein. The sample carries 500,000 to 750,000 distinct CDR3 sequences, 15% to 18% recorded once. V lost 4 bases, J lost 2 bases, and 10 bases stayed unmatched. The CDR3 has 16 residues. Germline loops: CDR1 LGHDT, CDR2 YNNKEL (reference sequence). This clonotype was seen a few times. The receptor was derived from a woman in her 30s with Graves' hyperthyroidism. The sequencing sample was made of blood. The V and J genes are TRBV3-1 and TRBJ2-7; 8 bases line up with TRBD2. DNA of the CDR3: TGTGCCAGCAGCCCAGAATTTGGACTAGCCGCCTACGAGCAGTACTTC. The encoded protein is CASSPEFGLAAYEQYF.